This T cell receptor (beta chain) was sequenced for a study of blood T cell repertoires in COVID-19. CDR3 length: 14 residues. Per germline, CDR1 MGHRA and CDR2 YSYEKL. The V and J ends lost 3 bases and 2 bases respectively, with 10 bases between them. Original methodology: How many nucleated cells were present was estimated from reference gene primer amplification. The data were produced by immunoSEQ multiplex PCR, yet TCRdb's version contains in-frame clones alone and is incomplete. The V and J calls and clone size are taken from that table; D and trimming were inferred from the DNA. The sample contains around 250,000 clones, around 93% of which appear only once. Allocation to cohorts depended on clinical history reported by the participants.

Sequencing input: PBMCs or T cells enriched from blood (not recorded which). The gene calls are TRBV4-1 and TRBJ1-2, with D unresolved. This clonotype was obtained from a human donor in a cohort exposed to, infected with or recovered from COVID-19 (not recorded which). The donor label of this sample is uncertain. This CDR3 reads CASSQEEMNYGYTF. The CDR3 nucleotides are TGCGCCAGCAGCCAGGAGGAGATGAACTATGGCTACACCTTC.